Sequencing of this TCR beta chain was carried out in a study of shared T cell receptors in the human thymus. TCRdb's copy holds only in-frame clones and misses some; the assay was immunoSEQ multiplex PCR. The repertoire holds more than 550,000 clones, approximately 85% seen once, with roughly 0.01% in the top ten. The germline V and J ends were trimmed by 2 bases and 7 bases, with 12 bases remaining between them. This CDR3 has 15 residues. From germline, CDR1 is MNHEY and CDR2 SVGAGI. The same sample was also studied in work on human thymus T cells. This second study says: Infants served as donors; they were healthy and Finnish and were having corrective surgery for congenital heart defects. The source of the thymus tissue was resections taken during corrective heart surgery. Gene usage for V and J segments appeared biased in thymic and blood repertoires. Thymic TCR repertoires of unrelated people reportedly overlapped highly.

Source material: thymocytes. The origin of this receptor is a girl under three years old with a congenital heart defect. The rearrangement links TRBV6-5 to TRBJ1-6; D is unresolved. The CDR3 loop reads CASSYAFTRNSPLHF. The CDR3 region has the DNA TGTGCCAGCAGTTACGCATTTACCAGGAATTCACCCCTCCACTTT.